The sequence of this T cell receptor (beta chain) was determined in a study of post-analysis software for immune sequencing data. Study-level findings and limits: A handful of TRBV segments occurring more often in patients than controls included TRBV5-6, TRBV5-1 and TRBV20-1. Diversity measured as normalized Chao1 was significantly lower in multiple sclerosis patients than in controls.

The V end lost 1 base, the J end lost 2 bases, and 11 bases lay between the germline ends. The CDR3 sequence is 14 residues long. Germline values: CDR1 DFQATT, CDR2 SNEGSKA (reference sequence). Presence of unique molecular identifiers characterized the TCR beta cDNA libraries. MiXCR was run by TCRdb on the PCR reads, yielding one entry per CDR3 protein. The data contain more than 450,000 distinct CDR3 sequences, 34% of them singletons. Of note for this clonotype: Its antigen is not known.

This TCR derives from a girl aged 2-17 years with multiple sclerosis. V is TRBV20-1 and J is TRBJ1-2; unclear D gene. The sample consisted of blood. The CDR3 loop is CSARVVLGNYGYTF. CDR3 nucleotides: TGCAGTGCTAGAGTGGTCCTGGGGAACTATGGCTACACCTTC.